This TCR beta chain was documented in a study of blood T cell repertoires in COVID-19 (dated by TCRdb to the early 2020s). For context, the study as a whole: Samples covering the acute and convalescent phases of COVID-19 were provided by collaborators in the United States, Italy and Spain. Nearly every sample came with metadata listing a de-identified subject ID, COVID-19 status, age in years and sex. A freely available public database, intended as a resource for researchers studying the immune response to SARS-CoV-2, is where the repertoires were released. Subjects who had been exposed to COVID-19, were actively infected with it, or had recovered from it provided the deeply sampled blood TCRbeta repertoires that made up the dataset. Where available, HLA class I and class II types were taken from metadata supplied by the sample provider and were not determined by assay-based typing. The prospective study material was composed of cDNA or gDNA derived from T cells, B-cell-depleted T cells, or PBMCs. Samples were obtained from the ongoing ImmuneRACE study (first 160 participants) and from about 1,300 subjects provided by 6 global collaborators. What the work shows at the level of the full study, not this receptor alone: How much clinical and demographic metadata was included differed by source and by participant, and the metadata was provided uncurated.

In Seattle, one collaborating source enrolled patients while the infection was active and tracked those patients longitudinally over the course of disease. The collaborating institutions used their own protocols to collect whole blood in K2EDTA tubes. For TCRbeta analysis, collaborators shipped samples as frozen whole blood, isolated PBMCs, or DNA extracted from either of those sample types. The immunoSEQ Assay, a bias-controlled multiplex PCR, was used to amplify TCRbeta CDR3 regions from genomic DNA. Under the source paper's analysis protocol: Nucleated cell counts per sample were estimated from amplification of reference gene primers within the assay. Sequence reads were collapsed and filtered to measure the absolute abundance of every unique TCRbeta CDR3 rearrangement. For each sample, productive Simpson clonality was calculated as the square root of Simpson's diversity index over productive rearrangements. Held by TCRdb, this immuneACCESS table contains in-frame sequences only and omits some clones. Under half of the omission traces to an unresolved V gene where checked; the cause of the rest is unknown. That table supplies the V and J calls and clone size; D and trimming were determined from the DNA. The sample table records some 250,000 clones; approximately 87% of these occur just once. 10% to 15% of the sample is held by the ten biggest clonotypes.

Concerning this clone: What antigen it recognizes has not been identified. The sample holds no much larger clone one base away, and base qualities are not on file.

The germline V gene specifies MNHEY as CDR1 and SVGAGI as CDR2. The CDR3 runs 15 residues from the cysteine to the phenylalanine. The entry retains the CDR3 DNA only, 45 bases that are in frame from base 1. V loses 6 bases, J loses 0 bases, and the germline ends lie 12 bases apart. The TCR sequence derives from a woman aged 30 to 39 with COVID-19, enrolled during active disease. The specimen sequenced was peripheral blood. The chain couples TRBV6-5 to TRBJ1-3; a confident D gene designation cannot be given. In nucleotide form, the sequence is TGTGCCAGCAGCGCTGACCGGAGCTCTGGAAACACCATATATTTT. This gives the protein CASSADRSSGNTIYF.